The TCR beta chain described here comes from a study of T cell clones after liver transplantation. Sequencing used immunoSEQ multiplex PCR; TCRdb keeps in-frame clones, though not all of them. The top ten clones hold 2% to 3% of a sample with some 70,000 clones, over 85% of them seen once. This CDR3 has 14 residues. The ends were cut back, 4 bases at V and 6 bases at J, with 13 bases in the middle. The germline V gene encodes CDR1 SGHTA and CDR2 FQGNSA. The source is a human donor who received a liver transplant. The source material was CD4+ T cells from blood, sampled before liver transplant. The rearrangement links TRBV7-2 to TRBJ1-5, with D perhaps matching TRBD1 (5 bases). CDR3 protein: CASSSDPGSQPQHF. The CDR3 nucleotides are TGTGCCAGCAGCTCAGACCCAGGGAGTCAGCCCCAGCATTTT.